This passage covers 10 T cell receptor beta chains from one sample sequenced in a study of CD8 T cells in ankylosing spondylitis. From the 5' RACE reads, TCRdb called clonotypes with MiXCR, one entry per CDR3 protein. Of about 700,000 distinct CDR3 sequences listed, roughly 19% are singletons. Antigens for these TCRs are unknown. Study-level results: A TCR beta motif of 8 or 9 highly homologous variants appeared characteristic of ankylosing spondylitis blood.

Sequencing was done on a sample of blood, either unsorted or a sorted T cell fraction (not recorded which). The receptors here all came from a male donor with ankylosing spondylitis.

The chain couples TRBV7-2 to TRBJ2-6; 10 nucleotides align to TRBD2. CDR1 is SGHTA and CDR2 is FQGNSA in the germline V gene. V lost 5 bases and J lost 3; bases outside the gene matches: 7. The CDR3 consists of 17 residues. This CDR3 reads CASSQNSGRVGANVLTF. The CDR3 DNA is TGTGCCAGCAGCCAAAACAGCGGGAGGGTTGGGGCCAACGTCCTGACTTTC.

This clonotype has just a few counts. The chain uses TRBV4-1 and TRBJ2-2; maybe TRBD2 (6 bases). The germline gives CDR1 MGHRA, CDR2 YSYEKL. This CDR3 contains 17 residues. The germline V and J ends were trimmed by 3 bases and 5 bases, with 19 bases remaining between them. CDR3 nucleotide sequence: TGCGCCAGCAGCCACCCCCCGGGGGTCCCTTGGACCGGGGAGCTGTTTTTT. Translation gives CASSHPPGVPWTGELFF.

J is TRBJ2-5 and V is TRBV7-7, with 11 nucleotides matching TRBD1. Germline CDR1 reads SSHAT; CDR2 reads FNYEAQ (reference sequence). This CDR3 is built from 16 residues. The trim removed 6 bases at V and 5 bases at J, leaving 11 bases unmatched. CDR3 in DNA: TGTGCCAGCAGGTCCGGGACAGGGGGTGTCGGGGAGACCCAGTACTTC. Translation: CASRSGTGGVGETQYF.

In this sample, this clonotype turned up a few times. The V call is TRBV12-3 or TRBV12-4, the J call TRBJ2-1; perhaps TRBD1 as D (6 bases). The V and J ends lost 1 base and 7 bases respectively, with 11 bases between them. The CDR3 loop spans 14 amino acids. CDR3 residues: CASSLVSGENEQFF. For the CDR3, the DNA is TGTGCCAGCAGTTTAGTTTCAGGGGAGAATGAGCAGTTCTTC.

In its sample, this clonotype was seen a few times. CDR3 residues: CASSDSGGAIEQYF. The CDR3 nucleotides are TGTGCCAGCAGCGATAGCGGGGGGGCGATCGAGCAGTACTTC. The chain has TRBV7-9 and TRBJ2-7; TRBD2 aligns across 11 bases. V gave up 5 bases and J gave up 6 bases; unmatched junction bases: 6. Germline V gene lookup returns CDR1 SEHNR and CDR2 FQNEAQ (reference sequence). This CDR3 comprises 14 residues.

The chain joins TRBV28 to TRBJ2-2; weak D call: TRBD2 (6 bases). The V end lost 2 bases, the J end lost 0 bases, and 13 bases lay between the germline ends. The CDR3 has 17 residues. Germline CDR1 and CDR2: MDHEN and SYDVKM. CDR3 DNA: TGTGCCAGCAGTTTAAGAGGTGCGGGAACGAACACCGGGGAGCTGTTTTTT. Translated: CASSLRGAGTNTGELFF.

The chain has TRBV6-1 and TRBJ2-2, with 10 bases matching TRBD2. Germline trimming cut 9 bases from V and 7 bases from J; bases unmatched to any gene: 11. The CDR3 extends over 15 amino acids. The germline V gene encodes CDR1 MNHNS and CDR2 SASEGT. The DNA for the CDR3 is TGTGCCAGTTTCCCAGCGGGGGGGCCAATCGGGGAGCTGTTTTTT. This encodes CASFPAGGPIGELFF.

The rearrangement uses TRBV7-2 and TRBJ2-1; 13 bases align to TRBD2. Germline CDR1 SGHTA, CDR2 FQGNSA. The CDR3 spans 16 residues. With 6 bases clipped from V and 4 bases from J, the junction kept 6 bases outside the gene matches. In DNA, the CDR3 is TGTGCCAGCAGAGGCGGGACTAGCGGGGAATACAATGAGCAGTTCTTC. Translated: CASRGGTSGEYNEQFF.

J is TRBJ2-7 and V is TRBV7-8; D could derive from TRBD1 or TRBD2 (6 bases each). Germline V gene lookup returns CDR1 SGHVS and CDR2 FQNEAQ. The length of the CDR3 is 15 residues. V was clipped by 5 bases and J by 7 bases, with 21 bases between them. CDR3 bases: TGTGCCAGCAGCGACGCGGGACACCCTGCATCAGAGCAGTACTTC. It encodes CASSDAGHPASEQYF.

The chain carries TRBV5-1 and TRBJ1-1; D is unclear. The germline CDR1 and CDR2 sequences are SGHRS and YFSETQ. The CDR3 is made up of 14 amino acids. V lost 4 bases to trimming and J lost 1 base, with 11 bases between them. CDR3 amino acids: CASSPPWANTEAFF. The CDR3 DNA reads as TGCGCCAGCAGCCCGCCTTGGGCGAACACTGAAGCTTTCTTT.